This T cell receptor (beta chain) was identified during a study of blood T cells in healthy people across ages. General observations from the study: Per million T cells, TCR beta diversity dropped about linearly as age rose. Samples with more naive T cells showed higher observed beta diversity.

This CDR3 comprises 13 residues. Germline V gene lookup returns CDR1 MDHEN and CDR2 SYDVKM. V shed 6 bases and J 6 bases; nucleotides not matched to a gene: 7. Alongside a J-beta primer mix, a sample-barcoded 5' primer served in a second PCR lasting about 7 to 11 cycles. TCRdb analysed the 5' RACE reads with MiXCR anew, one entry per CDR3 protein. The repertoire holds about 930,000 distinct CDR3 sequences, with approximately 32% as singletons. Turning to this clonotype: Its target is not known.

This same sample was also taken into another study, of T cells of mothers and their children. That paper notes: Researchers report slightly higher, though non-significant, overlap in related mother-child pairs than in unrelated pairs.

The chain uses TRBV28 and TRBJ1-1; 7 bases agree with TRBD1. The sample taken for sequencing was blood. The origin of this receptor is a woman aged 40-49 years in good health. The CDR3 DNA reads TGTGCCAGCAGGGCAGGGGGTGAGGCTGAAGCTTTCTTT. Protein: CASRAGGEAEAFF. Full variable domain (rest looked up from reference TRBV28 and TRBJ1-1): DVKVTQSSRYLVKRTGEKVFLECVQDMDHENMFWYRQDPGLGLRLIYFSYDVKMKEKGDIPEGYSVSREKKERFSLILESASTNQTSMYLCASRAGGEAEAFFGQGTRLTVV.